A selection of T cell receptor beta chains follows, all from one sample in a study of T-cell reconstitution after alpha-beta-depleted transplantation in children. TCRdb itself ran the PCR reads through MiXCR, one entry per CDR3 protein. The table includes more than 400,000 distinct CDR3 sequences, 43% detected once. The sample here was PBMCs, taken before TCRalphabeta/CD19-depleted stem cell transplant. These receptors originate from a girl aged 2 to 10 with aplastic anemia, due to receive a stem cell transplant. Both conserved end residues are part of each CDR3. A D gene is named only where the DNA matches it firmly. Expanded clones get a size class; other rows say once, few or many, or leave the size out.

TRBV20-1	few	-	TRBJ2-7	TGCAGTGCTAGACCGGTGGGGAGAAGCTCCTACGAGCAGTACTTC	CSARPVGRSSYEQYF
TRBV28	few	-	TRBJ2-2	TGTGCCAGCAGTCTTCCCCACGGGAATGGGGGGGAGCTGTTTTTT	CASSLPHGNGGELFF
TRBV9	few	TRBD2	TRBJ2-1	TGTGCCAGCAGCCCCAGAGCTAGCGGGAGGGTTTACAATGAGCAGTTCTTC	CASSPRASGRVYNEQFF
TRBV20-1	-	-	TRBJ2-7	TGCAGTGCTAGAGATTTTCTCGTTCCGACTACCACCATCTACGAGCAGTACTTC	CSARDFLVPTTTIYEQYF
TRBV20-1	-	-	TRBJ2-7	TGCAGTCCGATATTCGGGGGCGAAAGGAGCGAGCAGTACTTC	CSPIFGGERSEQYF
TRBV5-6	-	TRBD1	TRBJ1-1	TGTGCCAGCAGCTTCGGACAGGGGGTCACTGAAGCTTTCTTT	CASSFGQGVTEAFF
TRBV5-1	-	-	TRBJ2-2	TGCGCCAGCAGCTTCCGACCCGTCGCGAACACCGGGGAGCTGTTTTTT	CASSFRPVANTGELFF
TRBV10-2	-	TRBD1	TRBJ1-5	TGCGCCGGACAGGGGGGCAATCAGCCCCAGCATTTT	CAGQGGNQPQHF
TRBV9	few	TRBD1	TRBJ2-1	TGTGCCAGCAGCGCCGGGACAGCGTCCTACAATGAGCAGTTCTTC	CASSAGTASYNEQFF
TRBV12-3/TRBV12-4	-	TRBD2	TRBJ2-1	TGTGCCAGCAGTCCGAAAAAACTAGCGGGACTGTATGAGCAGTTCTTC	CASSPKKLAGLYEQFF
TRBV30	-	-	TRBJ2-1	TGTGCCTGGAGAAACCCATCGGGGGCGAGGTACAATGAGCAGTTCTTC	CAWRNPSGARYNEQFF
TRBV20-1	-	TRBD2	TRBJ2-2	TGCAGTGCTATGGTGAGACTAGCGCGGAGGGGCACCGGGGAGCTGTTTTTT	CSAMVRLARRGTGELFF
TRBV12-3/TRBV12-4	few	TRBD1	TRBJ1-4	TGTGCCAGCAGTTTTTTGACAGGGCAAGAAAAACTGTTTTTT	CASSFLTGQEKLFF
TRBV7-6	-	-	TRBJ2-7	TGTGCCAGCAGCCCTGACGGGAGCGGGTTTAACGAGCAGTACTTC	CASSPDGSGFNEQYF
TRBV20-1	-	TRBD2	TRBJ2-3	TGCAGTGCTACCCGACTAGCGGGAGGGCAATCAAGTGCAGATACGCAGTATTTT	CSATRLAGGQSSADTQYF
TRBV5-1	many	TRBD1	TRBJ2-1	TGCGCCAGCAGCGCGGGACAGGAAAGATACAATGAGCAGTTCTTC	CASSAGQERYNEQFF
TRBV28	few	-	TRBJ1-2	TGTGCCAGCAGCGGCCTAGACTATGGCTACACCTTC	CASSGLDYGYTF
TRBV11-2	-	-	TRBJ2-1	TGTGCCAGCAGCTTAGACAGGGGGAGGGCAATTGAGCAGTTCTTC	CASSLDRGRAIEQFF
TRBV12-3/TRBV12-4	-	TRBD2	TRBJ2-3	TGTGCCAGTTCGGGGGGGGGACGGCCCCGGGATACGCAGTATTTT	CASSGGGRPRDTQYF
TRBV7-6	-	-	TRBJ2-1	TGTGCCAGCAGCTTTGGAGGGGAGAGCAATGAGCAGTTCTTC	CASSFGGESNEQFF
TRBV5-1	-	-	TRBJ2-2	TGCGCCAGCAGCTTGGCCGCTAGCCCGAACACCGGGGAGCTGTTTTTT	CASSLAASPNTGELFF
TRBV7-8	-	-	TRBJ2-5	TGTGCCAGCAGCCAGCGGCGGGGCAAGGAAGAGACCCAGTACTTC	CASSQRRGKEETQYF
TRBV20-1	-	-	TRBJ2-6	TGCAGTGCTAATGGTGGGGCCAACGTCCTGACTTTC	CSANGGANVLTF
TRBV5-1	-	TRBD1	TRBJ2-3	TGCGCCAGCAGCTGGGACAGGGCATCAGATACGCAGTATTTT	CASSWDRASDTQYF
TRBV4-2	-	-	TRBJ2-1	TGTGCCAGCAGCCAAGAAGGGGCCTCCTACAATGAGCAGTTCTTC	CASSQEGASYNEQFF
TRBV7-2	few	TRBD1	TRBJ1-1	TGTGCCAGCAGCTTAGCGGGACAGTATGAAGCTTTCTTT	CASSLAGQYEAFF
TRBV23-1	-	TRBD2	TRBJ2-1	TGCGCCAGCAGTCATCTCGGGACTACGGGCCCCTACAATGAGCAGTTCTTC	CASSHLGTTGPYNEQFF
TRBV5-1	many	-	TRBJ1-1	TGCGCCAGCAGCGCCAGGGGACCGAACACTGAAGCTTTCTTT	CASSARGPNTEAFF
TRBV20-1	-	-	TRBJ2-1	TGCAGTGCTAGTTCGAGGGGAGGATACAATGAGCAGTTCTTC	CSASSRGGYNEQFF
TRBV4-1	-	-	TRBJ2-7	TGCGCCAGCAGCTCCTCGTCGGACTACGAGCAGTACTTC	CASSSSSDYEQYF
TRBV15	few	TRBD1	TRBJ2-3	TGTGCCACCAGCAACAGGGGCGGAGGAGATGCAGATACGCAGTATTTT	CATSNRGGGDADTQYF
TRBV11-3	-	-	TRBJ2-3	TGTGCCAGCAGCTTAGATAGGACCTCAGATACGCAGTATTTT	CASSLDRTSDTQYF
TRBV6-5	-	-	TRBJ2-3	TGTGCCAGCAGTTACCAGGGTAGCGTCCTTGGGAGAGCAGATACGCAGTATTTT	CASSYQGSVLGRADTQYF
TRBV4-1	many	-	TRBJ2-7	TGCGCCAGCAGCCAAGACGTCCAGGCACCCTACGAGCAGTACTTC	CASSQDVQAPYEQYF
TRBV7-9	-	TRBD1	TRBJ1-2	TGTGCCAGCAGCCCTCCAGGGGGGGGCTACACCTTC	CASSPPGGGYTF
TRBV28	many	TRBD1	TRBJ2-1	TGTGCCAGCAGCCGGACAGGGGGGAATGAGCAGTTCTTC	CASSRTGGNEQFF
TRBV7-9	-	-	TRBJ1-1	TGTGCCAGCAGCTTAGCGGGGATACAGACTGAAGCTTTCTTT	CASSLAGIQTEAFF
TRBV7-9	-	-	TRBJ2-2	TGTGCCAGCAGCAATCGTACCGGGGAGCTGTTTTTT	CASSNRTGELFF
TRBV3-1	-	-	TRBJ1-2	TGTGCCAGCAGCCGACTAGGACAAGGGAATAACTATGGCTACACCTTC	CASSRLGQGNNYGYTF
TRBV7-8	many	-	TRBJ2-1	TGTGCCAGCAGCTCGAGTAGTTCTTCCTACTCCTACAATGAGCAGTTCTTC	CASSSSSSSYSYNEQFF
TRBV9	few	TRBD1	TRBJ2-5	TGTGCCAGCAGCCCCATGGACAGGGGACAAGAGACCCAGTACTTC	CASSPMDRGQETQYF
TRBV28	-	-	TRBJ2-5	TGTGCCAGCAGTTCCCTGGACGTTGGGACCCAGTACTTC	CASSSLDVGTQYF